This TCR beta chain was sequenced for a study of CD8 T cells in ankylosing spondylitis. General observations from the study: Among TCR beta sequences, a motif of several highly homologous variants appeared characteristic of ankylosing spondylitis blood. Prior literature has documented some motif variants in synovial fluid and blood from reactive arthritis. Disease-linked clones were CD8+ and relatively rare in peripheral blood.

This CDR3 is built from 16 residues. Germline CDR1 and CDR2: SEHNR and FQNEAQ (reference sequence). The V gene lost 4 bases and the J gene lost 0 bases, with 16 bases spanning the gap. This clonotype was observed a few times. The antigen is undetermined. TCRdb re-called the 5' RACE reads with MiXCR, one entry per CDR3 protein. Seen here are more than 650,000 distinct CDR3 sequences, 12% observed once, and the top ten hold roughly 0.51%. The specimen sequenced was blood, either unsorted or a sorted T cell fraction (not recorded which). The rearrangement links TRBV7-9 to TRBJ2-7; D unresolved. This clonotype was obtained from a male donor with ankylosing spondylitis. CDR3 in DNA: TGTGCCAGCAGCTCTACCTTGGACGTTAGCTCCTACGAGCAGTACTTC. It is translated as CASSSTLDVSSYEQYF. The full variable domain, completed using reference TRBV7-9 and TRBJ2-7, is DTGVSQNPRHKITKRGQNVTFRCDPISEHNRLYWYRQTLGQGPEFLTYFQNEAQLEKSRLLSDRFSAERPKGSFSTLEIQRTEQGDSAMYLCASSSTLDVSSYEQYFGPGTRLTVT.